Detailed here is one T cell receptor (beta chain). The antigen is unknown. The CDR3 consists of 14 residues. CDR1 and CDR2 from the germline V gene are SGHKS and YYEKEE (reference sequence). V lost 5 bases, J lost 14 bases, and 20 bases lay in between. A single record per CDR3 protein comes from TCRdb applying MiXCR to the RT-PCR reads. The sample carries 400,000 to 550,000 distinct CDR3 sequences, 25% recorded once. This record belongs to a study of response to subunit inactivated influenza vaccine. Study results and limitations: Authors suggested few new T cells are recruited by each seasonal influenza vaccination.

The sequencing here drew on CD4+ T cells sorted from PBMCs, taken less than 6 days after vaccination. V is TRBV5-5 and J is TRBJ1-6; perhaps TRBD1 as D (6 bases). The receptor was derived from a middle-aged man who received an inactivated influenza vaccine. In nucleotides, the CDR3 is TGTGCCAGCAGTCGGGACACCGGTCGAGAGACCCTCCACTTT. Its protein product is CASSRDTGRETLHF. Full variable domain (rest looked up from reference TRBV5-5 and TRBJ1-6): DAGVTQSPTHLIKTRGQQVTLRCSPISGHKSVSWYQQVLGQGPQFIFQYYEKEERGRGNFPDRFSARQFPNYSSELNVNALLLGDSALYLCASSRDTGRETLHFGNGTRLTVT.